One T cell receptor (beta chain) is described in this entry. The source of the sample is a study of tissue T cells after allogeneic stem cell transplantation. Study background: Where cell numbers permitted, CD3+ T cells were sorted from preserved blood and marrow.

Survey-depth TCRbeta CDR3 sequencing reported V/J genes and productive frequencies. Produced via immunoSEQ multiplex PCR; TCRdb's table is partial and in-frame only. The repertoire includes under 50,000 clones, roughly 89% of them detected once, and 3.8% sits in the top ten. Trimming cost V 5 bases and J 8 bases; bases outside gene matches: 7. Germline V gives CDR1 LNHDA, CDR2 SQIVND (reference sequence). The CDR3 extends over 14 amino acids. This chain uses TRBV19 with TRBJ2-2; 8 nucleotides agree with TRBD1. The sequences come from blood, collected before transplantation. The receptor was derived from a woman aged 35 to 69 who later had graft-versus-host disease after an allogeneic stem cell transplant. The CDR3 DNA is TGTGCCAGTAGTGTCGGACAGGGAATGGGGGAGCTGTTTTTT. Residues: CASSVGQGMGELFF.